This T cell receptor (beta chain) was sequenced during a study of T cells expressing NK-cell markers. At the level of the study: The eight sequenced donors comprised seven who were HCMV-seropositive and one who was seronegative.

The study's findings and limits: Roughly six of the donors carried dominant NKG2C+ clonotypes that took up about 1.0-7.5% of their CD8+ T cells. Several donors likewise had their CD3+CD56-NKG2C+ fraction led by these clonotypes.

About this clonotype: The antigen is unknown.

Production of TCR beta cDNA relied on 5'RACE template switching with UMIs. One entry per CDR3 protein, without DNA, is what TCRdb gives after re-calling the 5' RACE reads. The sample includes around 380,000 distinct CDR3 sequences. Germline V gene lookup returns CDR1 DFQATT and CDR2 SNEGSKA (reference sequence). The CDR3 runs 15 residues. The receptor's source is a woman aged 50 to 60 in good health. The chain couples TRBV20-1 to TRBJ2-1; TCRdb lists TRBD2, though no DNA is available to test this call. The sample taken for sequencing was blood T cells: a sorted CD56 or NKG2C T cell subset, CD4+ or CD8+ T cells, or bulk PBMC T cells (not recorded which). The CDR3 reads CSATEAGVGHNEQFF.